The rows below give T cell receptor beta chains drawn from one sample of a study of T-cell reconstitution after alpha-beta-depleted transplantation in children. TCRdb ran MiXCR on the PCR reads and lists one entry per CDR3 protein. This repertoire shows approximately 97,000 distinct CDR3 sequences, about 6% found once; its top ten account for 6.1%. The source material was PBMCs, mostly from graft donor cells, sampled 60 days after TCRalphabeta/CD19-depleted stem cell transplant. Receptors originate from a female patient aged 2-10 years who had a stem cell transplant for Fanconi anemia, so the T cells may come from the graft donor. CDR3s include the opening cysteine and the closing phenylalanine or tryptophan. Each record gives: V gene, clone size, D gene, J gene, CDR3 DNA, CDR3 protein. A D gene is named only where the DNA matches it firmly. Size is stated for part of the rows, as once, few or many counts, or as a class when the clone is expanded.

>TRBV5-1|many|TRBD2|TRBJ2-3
TGCGCCAGCAGCCTGGAGTGGAGCGGGAGGGCCTTCACAGATACGCAGTATTTT
CASSLEWSGRAFTDTQYF
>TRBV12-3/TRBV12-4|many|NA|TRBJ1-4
TGTGCCAGCAGCGAAGACAGGTTTAATGAAAAACTGTTTTTT
CASSEDRFNEKLFF
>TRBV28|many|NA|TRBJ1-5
TGTGCCAGCACCTTGACGGGTTATAGCAATCAGCCCCAGCATTTT
CASTLTGYSNQPQHF
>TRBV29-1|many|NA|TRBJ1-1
TGCAGCGTTGGGTCGGGCGTCATGAACACTGAAGCTTTCTTT
CSVGSGVMNTEAFF
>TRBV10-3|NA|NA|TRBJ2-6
TGTGCCCTCTGTCATACAAGTATATGGGACTCTGGGGCCAACGTCCTGACTTTC
CALCHTSIWDSGANVLTF
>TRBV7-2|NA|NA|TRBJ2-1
TGTGCCAGCAGCTCGAGTAGGCCCAATGAGCAGTTCTTC
CASSSSRPNEQFF
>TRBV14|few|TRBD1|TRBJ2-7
TGTGCCAGCAGCCCTAACGAGGACAGGGGGTACTACGAGCAGTACTTC
CASSPNEDRGYYEQYF
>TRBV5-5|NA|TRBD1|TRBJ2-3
TGTGCCAGCAGCTTAGTGGGACAGGGGACAGTGGATACGCAGTATTTT
CASSLVGQGTVDTQYF
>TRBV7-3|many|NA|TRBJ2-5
TGTGCCAGCAGCCAACACAGGGAACAGACCCAGTACTTC
CASSQHREQTQYF
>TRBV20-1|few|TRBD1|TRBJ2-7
TGCAGTGCTAGAGATTCGGGACAGGGTCCCTACGAGCAGTACTTC
CSARDSGQGPYEQYF
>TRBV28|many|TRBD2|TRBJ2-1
TGTGCCAGCAGTCACATCGTGCGACTAGCGGGGGGTATCAATGAGCAGTTCTTC
CASSHIVRLAGGINEQFF
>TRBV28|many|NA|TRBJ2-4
TGTGCCAGCAGAAGTGTATACGGAACCGTAGCCAAAAACATTCAGTACTTC
CASRSVYGTVAKNIQYF
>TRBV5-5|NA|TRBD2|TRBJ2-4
TGTGCCAGCAGCTTGGGACTAGCGGGAGTAGCCAAAAACATTCAGTACTTC
CASSLGLAGVAKNIQYF
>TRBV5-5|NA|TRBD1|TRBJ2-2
TGTGCCAGCAGGTGGACAGGGCTAAACACCGGGGAGCTGTTTTTT
CASRWTGLNTGELFF
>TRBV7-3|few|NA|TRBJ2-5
TGTGCCAGCAGCTTTTTTGGAAGGCAAGAGACCCAGTACTTC
CASSFFGRQETQYF
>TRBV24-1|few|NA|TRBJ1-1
TGTGCCTCTAGGGCGGGGGGGGAGGCTGAAGCTTTCTTT
CASRAGGEAEAFF
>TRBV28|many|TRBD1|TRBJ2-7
TGTGCCAGCAGTTTACCGTCTCCGGGACAGAGCCCCTTC
CASSLPSPGQSPF
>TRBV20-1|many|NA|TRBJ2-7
TGCAGTGCGACTTCCCACGAATACGAGCAGTACTTC
CSATSHEYEQYF
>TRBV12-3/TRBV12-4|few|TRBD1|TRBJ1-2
TGTGCCAGCAGTTCGATAATCGGGACAGTCTATGGCTACACCTTC
CASSSIIGTVYGYTF
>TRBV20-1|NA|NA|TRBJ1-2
TGCAGTGCTAGCCAGGACAGCGGGAACTATGGCTACACCTTC
CSASQDSGNYGYTF
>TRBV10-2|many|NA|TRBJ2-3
TGCGCCAGCAGTGAGACTTACAGCGGGAGCACAGATACGCAGTATTTT
CASSETYSGSTDTQYF
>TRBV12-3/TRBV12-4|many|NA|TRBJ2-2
TGTGCCAGCACCATGTCGGGGGCGGCGGAGCTGTTTTTT
CASTMSGAAELFF
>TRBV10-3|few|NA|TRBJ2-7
TGTGCCATCAGTGATCCGACTAGTTCGACGGACGAGCAGTACTTC
CAISDPTSSTDEQYF
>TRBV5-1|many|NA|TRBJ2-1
TGCGCCAGCACCGATTTCAATGAGCAGTTCTTC
CASTDFNEQFF
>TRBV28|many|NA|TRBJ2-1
TGTGCCAGCAGTCCCATTAGCGGCCCACACAGGACCTACAATGAGCAGTTCTTC
CASSPISGPHRTYNEQFF
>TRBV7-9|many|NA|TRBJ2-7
TGTGCCAGCACGGGGGAGACAGGGCCGTTATACGAGCAGTACTTC
CASTGETGPLYEQYF
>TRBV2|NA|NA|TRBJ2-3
TGTGCCAGCATAACGACCACAGATACGCAGTATTTT
CASITTTDTQYF
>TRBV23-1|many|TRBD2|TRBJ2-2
TGCGCCAGCAGTCAAACGATCCATACCCCGGGACTAGAGGCTCCCGTCACCGGGGAGCTGTTTTTT
CASSQTIHTPGLEAPVTGELFF
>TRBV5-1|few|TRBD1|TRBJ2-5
TGCGCCAGCACGGACCCAGGGGGTAAGACCCAGTACTTC
CASTDPGGKTQYF
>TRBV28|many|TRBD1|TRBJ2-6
TGTGCCAGCAGTCCGCCCGGGACAGGACACTCTGGGGCCAACGTCCTGACTTTC
CASSPPGTGHSGANVLTF
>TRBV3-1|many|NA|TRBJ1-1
TGTGCCAGCAGCCTGAGCGCAGGGAGGCACACTGAAGCTTTCTTT
CASSLSAGRHTEAFF
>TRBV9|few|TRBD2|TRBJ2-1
TGTGCCAGCAGCGCACCGGGACTAGCGGGGGGTTACAATGAGCAGTTCTTC
CASSAPGLAGGYNEQFF
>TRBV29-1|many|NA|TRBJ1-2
TGCAGCGTTGGACGGAGCTATGGCTACACCTTC
CSVGRSYGYTF
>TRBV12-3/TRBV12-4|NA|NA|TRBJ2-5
TGTGCCAGCAGCTCCCTTGATATGCAAGAGACCCAGTACTTC
CASSSLDMQETQYF
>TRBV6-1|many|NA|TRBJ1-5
TGTGCCAGCAGTGAAGCGGGGGGACCCCATAGCAATCAGCCCCAGCATTTT
CASSEAGGPHSNQPQHF
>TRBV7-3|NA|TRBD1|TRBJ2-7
TGTGCCAGCAGCTACAACAGGGGGTACGAGCAGTACTTC
CASSYNRGYEQYF
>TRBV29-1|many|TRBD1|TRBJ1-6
TGCAGCGTTCGACAGGGAGGATACAATTCACCCCTCCACTTT
CSVRQGGYNSPLHF
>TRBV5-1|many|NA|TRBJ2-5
TGCGCCAGCAGCTTAAAGTGGGACCAAGAGACCCAGTACTTC
CASSLKWDQETQYF
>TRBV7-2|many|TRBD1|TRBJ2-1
TGTGCCAGCAGCTTCAGGGGACAGGGGACTCACAATGAGCAGTTCTTC
CASSFRGQGTHNEQFF
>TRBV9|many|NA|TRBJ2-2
TGTGCCAGCAGCGTCAGTTTAACACCTACCGGGGAGCTGTTTTTT
CASSVSLTPTGELFF
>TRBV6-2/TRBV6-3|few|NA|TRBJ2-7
TGTGCCAGCAGTTACGCCCGGGAGCTCGACGAGCAGTACTTC
CASSYARELDEQYF
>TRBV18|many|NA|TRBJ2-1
TGTGCCAGCTCACCTAGGACGGGCACTGGCGATGAGCAGTTCTTC
CASSPRTGTGDEQFF
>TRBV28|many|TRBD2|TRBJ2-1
TGTGCCAGCAGTTTTTCAACTAGCGGGCGGAATGAGCAGTTCTTC
CASSFSTSGRNEQFF
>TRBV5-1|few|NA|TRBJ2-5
TGCGCCAGCAGCGTTGGACTGGGAATGAGGGGAGAGACCCAGTACTTC
CASSVGLGMRGETQYF
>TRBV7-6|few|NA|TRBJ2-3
TGTGCCAGCAGCCATCGACTCTCCACAGATACGCAGTATTTT
CASSHRLSTDTQYF
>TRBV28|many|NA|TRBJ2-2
TGTGCCAGCAGTTTCAATTTCATCGGGGAGCTGTTTTTT
CASSFNFIGELFF
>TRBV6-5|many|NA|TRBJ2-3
TGTGCCAGCAGTGGACCAGCAGATACGCAGTATTTT
CASSGPADTQYF
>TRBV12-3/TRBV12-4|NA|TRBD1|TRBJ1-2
TGTGCCAGCAGTCATCAGACAGGGAGCGGATCTCATAGCGGCTACACCTTC
CASSHQTGSGSHSGYTF
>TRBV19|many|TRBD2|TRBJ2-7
TGTGCCAGTAGTATTTTGCGGGAGGGGACCTACGAGCAGTACTTC
CASSILREGTYEQYF
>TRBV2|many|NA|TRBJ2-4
TGTGCCAGCAGTTCACAGAGAAACATTCAGTACTTC
CASSSQRNIQYF
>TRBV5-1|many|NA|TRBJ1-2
TGCGCCAGCAGCTTGGCCAACAGGGAAAACTATGGCTACACCTTC
CASSLANRENYGYTF
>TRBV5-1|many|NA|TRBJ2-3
TGCGCCAGCAGCTTGGCAGGGTTCGGCACAGATACGCAGTATTTT
CASSLAGFGTDTQYF
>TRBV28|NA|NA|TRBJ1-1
TGTGCCAGCAGTTTGTCCGTCGTTGGGGTTCCTTTCTTT
CASSLSVVGVPFF
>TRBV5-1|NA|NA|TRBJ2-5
TGCGCCAGCAGCGGCTACGGGACATCCATGCAAGAGACCCAGTACTTC
CASSGYGTSMQETQYF